This TCR beta chain was observed in a study of T cell responses to AZD1222 COVID-19 vaccine. Sequencing used immunoSEQ multiplex PCR; TCRdb keeps in-frame clones, though not all of them. Of around 95,000 clones in the sample, about 89% were seen once. Germline V gives CDR1 LGHDT, CDR2 YNNKEL (reference sequence). V lost 4 bases and J lost 0, with 19 bases in between. The CDR3 extends over 18 amino acids. Sequenced material: peripheral blood, taken on day 0 of MenACWY control vaccination. The TCR sequence derives from an adult in good health. The chain couples TRBV3-1 (or the pseudogene TRBV3-2) to TRBJ1-3; maybe TRBD1 (6 bases). CDR3 in DNA: TGTGCCAGCAGCCCCGCGGGACAATCCCCTCTCTCTGGAAACACCATATATTTT. Amino acid sequence: CASSPAGQSPLSGNTIYF.